This T cell receptor beta chain is drawn from a study of OX40 agonist ivuxolimab in advanced cancers. Study background: Of the patients, three showed partial responses, one with hepatocellular carcinoma and two with cutaneous melanoma.

Patients were excluded for autoimmune disease history or systemic immunosuppression. TCRdb's table, derived via immunoSEQ multiplex PCR, lists solely in-frame clones and lacks some. The table includes some 60,000 clones, about 87% detected once. Germline values: CDR1 SGHTA, CDR2 FQGNSA. Germline trimming cut 5 bases from V and 5 bases from J; bases unmatched to any gene: 6. The CDR3 is 14 amino acids. The clonotype comes from an adult with an advanced solid tumor such as melanoma, head and neck, liver or kidney cancer. The chain combines TRBV7-2 with TRBJ2-3, with TRBD2 identical over 8 bases. Sequenced material: CD4+ or CD8+ T cells sorted from blood, taken in a trial of the OX40 agonist ivuxolimab. The DNA of the CDR3 is TGTGCCAGCAGCCAGGGGAGCGGGAGAGATACGCAGTATTTT. This sequence encodes CASSQGSGRDTQYF.